This T cell receptor beta chain was sequenced for a study of early T cells in non-severe SARS-CoV-2 infection. Study-level information: Sequencing used unsorted whole-blood bulk RNA, so chains lack pairing. Points from the study as a whole: VDJdb-based matching was biased toward anti-spike CD8 responses and missed private and CD4 specificities.

Turning to this clonotype: The antigen remains undetermined.

Researchers tagged individual cDNA molecules with unique molecular identifiers. Each CDR3 protein gets one entry after TCRdb re-called the 5' RACE reads with MiXCR. The data contain around 57,000 distinct CDR3 sequences, approximately 10% of them singletons. CDR3 length: 13 residues. Germline V gene sequence: CDR1 SGHRS, CDR2 YFSETQ. Trimming left V 0 bases short and J 3 bases short, with 5 bases between. The sequenced sample consisted of whole blood. The sequence came from an adult who was a healthcare worker with PCR-confirmed SARS-CoV-2 infection or an uninfected control (not recorded which). The chain is built from TRBV5-1 and TRBJ2-3; D gene unclear. In DNA form, the CDR3 reads TGCGCCAGCAGCTTGGGGCCAACAGATACGCAGTATTTT. The encoded protein is CASSLGPTDTQYF.